This T cell receptor beta chain was sequenced for a study of T cells in Graves' hyperthyroidism and ophthalmopathy. Amplification yielded TCR beta CDR3 regions, with RNA transcripts as the source. A set of HTBI primers served as the primers for a first-round RT-PCR of the TCR CDR3. One entry per CDR3 protein results from TCRdb running MiXCR on the multiplex PCR reads. Here the sample spans about 570,000 distinct CDR3 sequences, around 46% being singletons. V dropped 3 bases and J dropped 7 bases, with 12 bases sitting between them. The V gene's germline CDR1 is SNHLY and CDR2 FYNNEI. The length of the CDR3 is 13 residues.

The chain joins TRBV2 to TRBJ2-5; D not resolved. Sequenced: peripheral blood or thyroid tissue (not recorded which). The sequence came from an adult woman with Graves' disease, either hyperthyroidism or ophthalmopathy (not recorded which). CDR3 DNA: TGTGCCAGCAGTGAGTCGCGTCGCGGGACCCAGTACTTC. This gives the protein CASSESRRGTQYF.